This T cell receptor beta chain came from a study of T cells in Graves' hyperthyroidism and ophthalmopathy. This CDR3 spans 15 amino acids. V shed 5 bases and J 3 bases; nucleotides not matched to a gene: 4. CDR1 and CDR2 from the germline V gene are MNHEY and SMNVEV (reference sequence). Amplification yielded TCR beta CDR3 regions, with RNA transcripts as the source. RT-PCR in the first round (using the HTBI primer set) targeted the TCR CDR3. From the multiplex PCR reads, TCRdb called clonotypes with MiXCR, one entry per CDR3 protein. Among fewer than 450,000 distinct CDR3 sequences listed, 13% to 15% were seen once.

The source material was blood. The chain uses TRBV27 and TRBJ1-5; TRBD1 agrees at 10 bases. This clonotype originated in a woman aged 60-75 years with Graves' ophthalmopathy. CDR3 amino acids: CASSTGQGHNQPQHF. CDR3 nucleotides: TGTGCCAGCAGTACGGGACAGGGGCACAATCAGCCCCAGCATTTT.